The rows below give T cell receptor beta chains drawn from one sample of a study of neoadjuvant anti-PD-1 for oral cavity cancer. Libraries were prepared by immunoSEQ multiplex PCR; TCRdb keeps only in-frame clonotypes and omits some of them. The sample includes tens of thousands of clones, 25% to 30% of them seen just once. The sequenced sample was tumor tissue, obtained after nivolumab (anti-PD-1) treatment. All receptors derive from a person aged 35-79 years with oral cavity squamous cell carcinoma. CDR3s include the opening cysteine and the closing phenylalanine or tryptophan. Each record gives: J gene, V gene, clone size, D gene, CDR3 protein, CDR3 DNA. A D gene is named only where the DNA matches it firmly. Not every row has a clone size; where given, it reads once, few, many or a size class.

j_gene: TRBJ2-2; v_gene: TRBV30; abundance: .; d_gene: .; CDR3aa: CAWSVGVAANTGELFF; CDR3nt: TGTGCCTGGAGTGTAGGTGTGGCGGCGAACACCGGGGAGCTGTTTTTT
j_gene: TRBJ1-1; v_gene: TRBV5-4; abundance: few; d_gene: TRBD1; CDR3aa: CASSATGGSDKAFF; CDR3nt: TGTGCCAGCAGCGCGACAGGGGGCAGCGACAAAGCTTTCTTT
j_gene: TRBJ2-7; v_gene: TRBV6-6; abundance: few; d_gene: TRBD2; CDR3aa: CASSSPASGISYEQYF; CDR3nt: TGTGCCAGCAGTTCTCCTGCCAGCGGGATCTCCTACGAGCAGTACTTC
j_gene: TRBJ2-3; v_gene: TRBV6-6; abundance: .; d_gene: .; CDR3aa: CASSYVGDTQYF; CDR3nt: TGTGCCAGCAGTTACGTTGGAGATACGCAGTATTTT
j_gene: TRBJ2-5; v_gene: TRBV27; abundance: .; d_gene: TRBD2; CDR3aa: CASSLTAPSGGQETQYF; CDR3nt: TGTGCCAGCAGTTTAACCGCCCCTAGCGGGGGCCAAGAGACCCAGTACTTC
j_gene: TRBJ1-2; v_gene: TRBV4-1; abundance: many; d_gene: .; CDR3aa: CASSQVPAASYGYTF; CDR3nt: TGCGCCAGCAGCCAAGTCCCGGCAGCGAGCTATGGCTACACCTTC
j_gene: TRBJ2-5; v_gene: TRBV19; abundance: .; d_gene: TRBD2; CDR3aa: CASTPSSGGRMAKTQYF; CDR3nt: TGTGCCAGTACTCCCAGTAGCGGGGGGAGAATGGCGAAGACCCAGTACTTC
j_gene: TRBJ1-1; v_gene: TRBV19; abundance: .; d_gene: TRBD1; CDR3aa: CASSHTDRGRVEAFF; CDR3nt: TGTGCCAGTAGTCACACGGACAGGGGCCGTGTTGAAGCTTTCTTT
j_gene: TRBJ2-5; v_gene: TRBV5-8; abundance: .; d_gene: .; CDR3aa: CASSQPFGRGTEETQYF; CDR3nt: TGTGCCAGCAGCCAGCCCTTTGGGCGCGGGACGGAAGAGACCCAGTACTTC
j_gene: TRBJ2-5; v_gene: TRBV29-1; abundance: medium-sized; d_gene: TRBD2; CDR3aa: CSVKLAGGLGETQYF; CDR3nt: TGCAGCGTTAAACTAGCGGGAGGGCTGGGGGAGACCCAGTACTTC
j_gene: TRBJ1-3; v_gene: TRBV6-6; abundance: few; d_gene: .; CDR3aa: CASGRRGSGNTIYF; CDR3nt: TGTGCCAGCGGACGGAGGGGGTCCGGAAACACCATATATTTT
j_gene: TRBJ1-2; v_gene: TRBV9; abundance: .; d_gene: TRBD1; CDR3aa: CASSARQGRGHYGYTF; CDR3nt: TGTGCCAGCAGCGCGAGACAGGGTAGGGGTCACTATGGCTACACCTTC
j_gene: TRBJ1-1; v_gene: TRBV4-1; abundance: medium-sized; d_gene: .; CDR3aa: CASSQVSGRAVNTEAFF; CDR3nt: TGCGCCAGCAGCCAAGTAAGTGGTAGGGCGGTGAACACTGAAGCTTTCTTT